Shown below are 23 T cell receptor beta chains from a single sample sequenced in a study of naive and memory T cell subsets. Ligated cDNA underwent four rounds of PCR with nested alpha and beta constant region primers and SP2. TCRdb re-called the 5' RACE reads through MiXCR, storing one row per CDR3 protein. The table includes more than 50,000 distinct CDR3 sequences, approximately 8% detected once. An oligonucleotide containing a UMI was ligated to the 3' end of TCR cDNA. The receptor set was obtained from a female donor in good health.

This clonotype was seen a handful of times. This chain connects TRBV12-3 or TRBV12-4 to TRBJ2-3; D not certain. V was cut by 7 bases and J by 3 bases, with 14 bases left in between. This CDR3 is 14 amino acids long. CDR3 in DNA: TGTGCCAGCACCCTCAGATTGGGAACAGATACGCAGTATTTT. Encoded protein: CASTLRLGTDTQYF.

This chain joins TRBV7-3 and TRBJ2-3, with TRBD2 matching 7 bases. From germline, CDR1 is SGHTA and CDR2 FQGTGA. This CDR3 has 19 amino acids. Losses at the gene ends were 0 bases for V and 2 bases for J; bases not matched to a gene: 14. The CDR3 DNA sequence: TGTGCCAGCAGCTTAACACTGGAGGGAGGGCTCGAAAACACAGATACGCAGTATTTT. This codes for CASSLTLEGGLENTDTQYF.

This clonotype was picked up a small number of times. V usage is TRBV18 and J usage is TRBJ2-3; either TRBD1 or TRBD2 may supply D (5 bases each). The germline V gene encodes CDR1 KGHSH and CDR2 LQKENI. Between the trimmed V and J ends, which lost 1 base and 5 bases, there was a span of 10 bases. The CDR3 spans 14 residues. In nucleotides, the CDR3 is TGTGCCAGCTCACCACTGAGGGGTGGAGATACGCAGTATTTT. Protein sequence: CASSPLRGGDTQYF.

The rearrangement uses TRBV10-3 and TRBJ2-7; 10 nucleotides agree with TRBD1. CDR3 length: 13 amino acids. Per germline, CDR1 ENHRY and CDR2 SYGVKD. With V trimmed by 8 bases and J by 6 bases, 7 bases remained unmatched. The CDR3 sequence: CAIDRGRPGEQYF. The CDR3 nucleotides are TGTGCCATCGACAGGGGGCGCCCGGGCGAGCAGTACTTC.

This clonotype showed up just a few times. CDR3 in DNA: TGCAGTGCTCGACCCGGGGTAGCGGGAGGTTCCTACGAGCAGTACTTC. Its protein is CSARPGVAGGSYEQYF. The rearrangement joins TRBV20-1 to TRBJ2-7; 10 nucleotides align to TRBD2. Trimming removed 5 bases from V and 1 base from J; junction bases left unmatched: 11. CDR3 length: 16 amino acids. Germline V lookup: CDR1 DFQATT, CDR2 SNEGSKA (reference sequence).

At least ten counts were recorded for this clonotype. V usage is TRBV6-5 and J usage is TRBJ2-7; TRBD2 matches 7 bases. V shed 2 bases, J shed 3 bases, and the junction held 19 bases outside the gene matches. CDR1 is MNHEY, CDR2 SVGAGI, per germline. The CDR3 is 19 residues long. The CDR3 reads CASSYVASGMGGLDYEQYF. Here the CDR3 DNA reads TGTGCCAGCAGTTACGTGGCTAGCGGTATGGGAGGTTTGGACTACGAGCAGTACTTC.

Here the CDR3 reads CASSPLNRGHGYTF. The CDR3 coding sequence is TGTGCCAGCTCACCATTAAACAGGGGACATGGCTACACCTTC. This sequence joins TRBV18 and TRBJ1-2; 7 bases fit TRBD1. CDR1 is KGHSH and CDR2 is LQKENI in the germline V gene. This CDR3 is 14 amino acids long. The V gene end was trimmed by 2 bases and the J gene end by 6 bases; junction bases not matched to a gene: 6.

This clonotype was detected only a few times. The V gene is TRBV3-1, the J gene TRBJ2-7; D gene unclear. Germline V gene sequence: CDR1 LGHDT, CDR2 YNNKEL (reference sequence). The CDR3 totals 8 residues. V gave up 7 bases and J gave up 7 bases, with 2 bases separating them. CDR3 nucleotides: TGTGCCAGCACTGAGCAGTACTTC. This codes for CASTEQYF.

J is TRBJ2-1 and V is TRBV12-3 or TRBV12-4, with D uncertain. The V gene lost 5 bases and the J gene lost 0 bases, with 11 bases spanning the gap. The length of the CDR3 is 15 residues. The CDR3 DNA reads TGTGCCAGCAGTCGGACGGCGAGCTCCTACAATGAGCAGTTCTTC. This codes for CASSRTASSYNEQFF.

This clonotype was seen a handful of times. The rearrangement links TRBV6-5 to TRBJ1-1; no clear D. V lost 6 bases and J lost 0, with 14 bases in between. The CDR3 contains 15 residues. Germline V gene data show CDR1 as MNHEY and CDR2 as SVGAGI. The CDR3 protein is CASSPVAVMNTEAFF. CDR3 DNA sequence: TGTGCCAGCAGCCCCGTGGCAGTCATGAACACTGAAGCTTTCTTT.

V and J are TRBV19 and TRBJ1-1, with unresolved D. This CDR3 region has 15 residues. Trimming removed 9 bases from V and 4 bases from J, with 21 bases in between. Germline V gene sequence: CDR1 LNHDA, CDR2 SQIVND (reference sequence). CDR3 residues: CASRGRERVSTEAFF. The CDR3 DNA follows: TGTGCCAGCAGAGGTCGCGAAAGGGTTTCCACTGAAGCTTTCTTT.

In this sample, this clonotype turned up a few times. V is TRBV28 and J is TRBJ1-2; D possibly corresponds to TRBD1 (6 bases). Per the germline V gene, CDR1 is MDHEN and CDR2 is SYDVKM. Trimming left V 7 bases short and J 4 bases short, with 10 bases between. The CDR3 totals 12 residues. CDR3 coding DNA: TGTGCCAGCACTCCGGACAGCTATGGCTACACCTTC. As protein: CASTPDSYGYTF.

The chain carries TRBV5-6 and TRBJ2-2; no reliable D call. The CDR3 spans 13 residues. In germline, CDR1 is SGHDT, CDR2 YYEEEE. The CDR3 sequence: CGAEKRNTGELFF. The DNA of the CDR3 is TGTGGCGCGGAAAAGCGGAACACCGGGGAGCTGTTTTTT.

In its sample, this clonotype was seen a few times. This sequence joins TRBV7-2 and TRBJ1-3; 7 nucleotides agree with TRBD1. Germline CDR1 reads SGHTA; CDR2 reads FQGNSA. The ends lost 5 bases at V and 2 bases at J; junction bases unmatched: 6. This CDR3 comprises 15 residues. CDR3 sequence: CASSGTVFAGNTIYF. In DNA, the CDR3 is TGTGCCAGCAGCGGGACAGTTTTCGCTGGAAACACCATATATTTT. The entire variable domain, with the rest obtained from reference TRBV7-2 and TRBJ1-3, is as follows: GAGVSQSPSNKVTEKGKDVELRCDPISGHTALYWYRQSLGQGLEFLIYFQGNSAPDKSGLPSDRFSAERTGGSVSTLTIQRTQQEDSAVYLCASSGTVFAGNTIYFGEGSWLTVV.

The chain combines TRBV10-3 with TRBJ1-5; D gene uncertain. The CDR3 sequence is 13 residues long. The germline V gene encodes CDR1 ENHRY and CDR2 SYGVKD. V gave up 2 bases and J gave up 6 bases, with 8 bases separating them. The CDR3 loop is CAISEINGQPQHF. The CDR3, as DNA: TGTGCCATCAGTGAGATCAATGGTCAGCCCCAGCATTTT.

This clonotype was counted at least ten times. The V and J genes are TRBV28 and TRBJ1-2; the D gene is possibly TRBD1 (5 bases). Trimming took 6 bases from V and 2 from J, leaving 10 bases between them. Germline V gene data show CDR1 as MDHEN and CDR2 as SYDVKM. This CDR3 is built from 13 residues. The CDR3 sequence is CASRSTVNYGYTF. The CDR3 nucleotides read TGTGCCAGCAGGTCGACAGTGAACTATGGCTACACCTTC.

There are a few counts of this clonotype. The V and J genes are TRBV20-1 and TRBJ2-7; D is perhaps TRBD1 (5 bases). The V gene lost 0 bases and the J gene lost 1 base, with 13 bases spanning the gap. Germline-derived CDR1 and CDR2 are DFQATT and SNEGSKA (reference sequence). This CDR3 is built from 15 residues. CDR3 DNA sequence: TGCAGTGCTAGAGATCCAGGGATTGGATCCTACGAGCAGTACTTC. Translation: CSARDPGIGSYEQYF.

This sequence joins TRBV28 and TRBJ2-1; 9 nucleotides agree with TRBD1. This CDR3 region has 16 residues. Per the germline V gene, CDR1 is MDHEN and CDR2 is SYDVKM. Trimming cost V 6 bases and J 4 bases; bases outside gene matches: 10. CDR3 in DNA: TGTGCCAGCAGCGGCACCGGGACAGGGTTATACAATGAGCAGTTCTTC. It is translated as CASSGTGTGLYNEQFF.

The chain couples TRBV7-2 to TRBJ2-1; D unresolved. Germline V gene data show CDR1 as SGHTA and CDR2 as FQGNSA. Deletions cut 3 bases from V and 7 bases from J, with 10 bases between. The CDR3 has 13 amino acids. CDR3 nucleotide sequence: TGTGCCAGCAGCTTCTATCAGTGGAATGAGCAGTTCTTC. It codes for CASSFYQWNEQFF.

This clonotype appeared many times. The chain carries TRBV6-1 and TRBJ1-1, with D tentatively TRBD1 (5 bases). The V gene lost 1 base and the J gene lost 6 bases, with 12 bases spanning the gap. CDR3 length equals 14 residues. Germline V lookup: CDR1 MNHNS, CDR2 SASEGT. For the CDR3, the DNA is TGTGCCAGCAGTGAAGTTGGAGGGGCCGCTGAAGCTTTCTTT. Its translation is CASSEVGGAAEAFF.

This clonotype showed up just a few times. This chain uses TRBV7-2 with TRBJ2-2; D possibly corresponds to TRBD1 (6 bases). The CDR3 runs 13 residues. Germline CDR1 SGHTA, CDR2 FQGNSA. Trimming removed 1 base from V and 8 bases from J, with 8 bases in between. CDR3 sequence: CASSLVTGGELFF. CDR3 sequence (DNA): TGTGCCAGCAGCTTAGTTACAGGGGGGGAGCTGTTTTTT.

In the case of this clonotype: A much larger clonotype is one base distant, so this may be a read error. The chain is built from TRBV7-9 and TRBJ1-5; no definite D call. Germline V gives CDR1 SEHNR, CDR2 FQNEAQ (reference sequence). The CDR3 loop spans 15 amino acids. The DNA for the CDR3 is TGTGCCAGCAGCTTAGCGAGGGAGGGCAATCAGCCCCAGAATTTT. Its protein product is CASSLAREGNQPQNF.

This clonotype was detected many times. The chain combines TRBV13 with TRBJ2-7; 7 positions agree with TRBD1. CDR1 and CDR2 (germline): PRHDT, FYEKMQ (reference sequence). CDR3 length equals 14 residues. V lost 5 bases to trimming and J lost 3 bases; unmatched junction nucleotides: 7. This CDR3 is CASSDRNRGYEQYF. The CDR3 DNA reads TGTGCCAGCAGCGACCGAAACAGGGGCTACGAGCAGTACTTC.